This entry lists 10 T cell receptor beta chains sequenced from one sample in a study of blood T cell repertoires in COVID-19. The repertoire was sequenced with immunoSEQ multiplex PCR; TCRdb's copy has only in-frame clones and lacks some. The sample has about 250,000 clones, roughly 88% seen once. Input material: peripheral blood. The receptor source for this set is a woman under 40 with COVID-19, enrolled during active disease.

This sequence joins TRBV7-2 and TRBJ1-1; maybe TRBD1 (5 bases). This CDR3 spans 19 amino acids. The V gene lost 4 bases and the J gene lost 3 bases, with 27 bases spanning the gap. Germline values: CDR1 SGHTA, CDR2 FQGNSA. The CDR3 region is CASSSGLIRPRVGYTEAFF. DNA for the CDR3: TGTGCCAGCAGCTCGGGTTTAATACGTCCCAGGGTCGGGTACACTGAAGCTTTCTTT.

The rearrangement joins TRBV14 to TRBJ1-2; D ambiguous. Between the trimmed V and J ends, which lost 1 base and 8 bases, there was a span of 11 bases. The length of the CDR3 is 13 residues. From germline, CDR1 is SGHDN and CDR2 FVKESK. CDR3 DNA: TGTGCCAGCAGCCAAGTCTCGGGCGGGGGCTACACCTTC. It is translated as CASSQVSGGGYTF.

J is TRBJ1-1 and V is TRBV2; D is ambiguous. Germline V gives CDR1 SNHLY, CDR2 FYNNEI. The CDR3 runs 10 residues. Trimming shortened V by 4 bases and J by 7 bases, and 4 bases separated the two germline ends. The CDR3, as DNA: TGTGCCAGCAGTGTTCTTGAAGCTTTCTTT. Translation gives CASSVLEAFF.

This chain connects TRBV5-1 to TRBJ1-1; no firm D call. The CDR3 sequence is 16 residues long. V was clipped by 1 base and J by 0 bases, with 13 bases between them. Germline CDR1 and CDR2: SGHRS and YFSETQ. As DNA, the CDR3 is TGCGCCAGCAGCTTGTTCGCGGGCGGAATGAACACTGAAGCTTTCTTT. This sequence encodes CASSLFAGGMNTEAFF.

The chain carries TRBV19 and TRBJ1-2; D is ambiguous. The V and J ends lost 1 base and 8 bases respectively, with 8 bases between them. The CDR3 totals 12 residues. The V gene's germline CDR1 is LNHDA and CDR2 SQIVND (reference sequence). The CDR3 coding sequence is TGTGCCAGTAGTATAGGTCCAGGAGGCTACACCTTC. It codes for CASSIGPGGYTF.

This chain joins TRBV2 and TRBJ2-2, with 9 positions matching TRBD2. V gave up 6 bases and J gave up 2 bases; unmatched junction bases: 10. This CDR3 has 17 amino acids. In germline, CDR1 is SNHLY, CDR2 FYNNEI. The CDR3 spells CASRGGFSGGNTGELFF. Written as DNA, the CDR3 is TGTGCCAGCAGGGGAGGGTTTAGCGGGGGCAACACCGGGGAGCTGTTTTTT.

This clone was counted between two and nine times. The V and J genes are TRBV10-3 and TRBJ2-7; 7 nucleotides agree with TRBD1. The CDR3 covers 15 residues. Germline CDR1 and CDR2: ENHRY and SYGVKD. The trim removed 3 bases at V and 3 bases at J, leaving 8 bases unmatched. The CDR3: CAISDPDRVSYEQYF. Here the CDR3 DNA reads TGTGCCATCAGTGATCCCGACAGGGTAAGCTACGAGCAGTACTTC.

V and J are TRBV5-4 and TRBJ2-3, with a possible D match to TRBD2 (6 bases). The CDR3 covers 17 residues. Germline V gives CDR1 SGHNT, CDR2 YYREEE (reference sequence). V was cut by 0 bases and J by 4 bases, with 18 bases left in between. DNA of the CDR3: TGTGCCAGCAGCTTGGGGCTAGCGTCCCTCGGGGCAGATACGCAGTATTTT. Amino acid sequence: CASSLGLASLGADTQYF. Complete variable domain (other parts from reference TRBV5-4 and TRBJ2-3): ETGVTQSPTHLIKTRGQQVTLRCSSQSGHNTVSWYQQALGQGPQFIFQYYREEENGRGNFPPRFSGLQFPNYSSELNVNALELDDSALYLCASSLGLASLGADTQYFGPGTRLTVL.

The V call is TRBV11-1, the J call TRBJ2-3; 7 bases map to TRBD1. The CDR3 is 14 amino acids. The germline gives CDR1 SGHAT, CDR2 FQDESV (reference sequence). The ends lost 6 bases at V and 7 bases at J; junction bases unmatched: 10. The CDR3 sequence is CASRGDRDLYTQYF. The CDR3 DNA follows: TGTGCCAGCAGGGGGGACAGAGATCTTTATACGCAGTATTTT.

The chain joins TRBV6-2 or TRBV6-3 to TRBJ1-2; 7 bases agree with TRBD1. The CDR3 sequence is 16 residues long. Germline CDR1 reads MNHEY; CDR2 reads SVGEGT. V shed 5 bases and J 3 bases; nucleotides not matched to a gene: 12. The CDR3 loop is CASSGRQGLGDYGYTF. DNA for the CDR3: TGTGCCAGCAGTGGTCGACAGGGCCTGGGGGACTATGGCTACACCTTC.